This T cell receptor beta chain was sequenced for a study of early T cells in non-severe SARS-CoV-2 infection. This clonotype was seen many times. TCRdb used MiXCR to reprocess the 5' RACE reads, holding one entry per CDR3 protein. The sample includes about 55,000 distinct CDR3 sequences, 5.5% to 8.5% of them seen just once. The CDR3 runs 15 residues. CDR1 is SGHTA, CDR2 FQGTGA, per germline. V was pared by 2 bases and J by 4 bases, with 12 bases between. The sample consisted of whole blood, taken at baseline. This TCR was recovered from an adult who was a healthcare worker with PCR-confirmed SARS-CoV-2 infection or an uninfected control (not recorded which). The chain carries TRBV7-3 and TRBJ2-1; D gene unclear. Here the CDR3 DNA reads TGTGCCAGCAGCTTAGTCTCATCTCTATACAATGAGCAGTTCTTC. Residues: CASSLVSSLYNEQFF.